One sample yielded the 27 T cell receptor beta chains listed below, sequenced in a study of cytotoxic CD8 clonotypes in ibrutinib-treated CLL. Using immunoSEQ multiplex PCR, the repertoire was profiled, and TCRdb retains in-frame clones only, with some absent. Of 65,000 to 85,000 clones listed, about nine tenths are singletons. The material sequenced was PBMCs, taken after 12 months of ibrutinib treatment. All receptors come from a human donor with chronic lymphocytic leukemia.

Written as DNA, the CDR3 is TGTGCCAGCAGCTTAGACGGGGGTTCCTACAATGAGCAGTTCTTC. Encoded protein: CASSLDGGSYNEQFF. The genes are TRBV7-2 and TRBJ2-1, with a tentative D call TRBD2 (6 bases). Trimming left V 1 base short and J 1 base short, with 8 bases between. In germline, CDR1 is SGHTA, CDR2 FQGNSA. The CDR3 has 15 residues.

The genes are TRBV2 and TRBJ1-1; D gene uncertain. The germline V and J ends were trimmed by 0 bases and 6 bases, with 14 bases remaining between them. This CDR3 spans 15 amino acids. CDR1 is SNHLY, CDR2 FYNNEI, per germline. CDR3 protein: CASSEALLKVPEAFF. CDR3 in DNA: TGTGCCAGCAGTGAAGCGCTTCTTAAGGTACCTGAAGCTTTCTTT. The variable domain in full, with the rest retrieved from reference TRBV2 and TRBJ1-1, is EPEVTQTPSHQVTQMGQEVILRCVPISNHLYFYWYRQILGQKVEFLVSFYNNEISEKSEIFDDQFSVERPDGSNFTLKIRSTKLEDSAMYFCASSEALLKVPEAFFGQGTRLTVV.

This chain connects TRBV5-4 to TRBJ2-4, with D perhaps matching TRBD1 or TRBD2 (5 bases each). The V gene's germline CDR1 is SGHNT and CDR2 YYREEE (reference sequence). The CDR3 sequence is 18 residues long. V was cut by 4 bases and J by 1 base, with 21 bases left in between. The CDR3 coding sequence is TGTGCCAGCAGCCATTGGGGGAGAGGGGCGAAGGCCAAAAACATTCAGTACTTC. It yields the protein CASSHWGRGAKAKNIQYF.

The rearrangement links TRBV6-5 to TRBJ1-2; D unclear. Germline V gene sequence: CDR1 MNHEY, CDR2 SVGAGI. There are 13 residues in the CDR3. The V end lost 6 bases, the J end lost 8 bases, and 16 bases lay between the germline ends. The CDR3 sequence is CASRKDSALGYTF. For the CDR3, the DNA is TGTGCCAGCAGGAAAGACTCAGCACTGGGCTACACCTTC.

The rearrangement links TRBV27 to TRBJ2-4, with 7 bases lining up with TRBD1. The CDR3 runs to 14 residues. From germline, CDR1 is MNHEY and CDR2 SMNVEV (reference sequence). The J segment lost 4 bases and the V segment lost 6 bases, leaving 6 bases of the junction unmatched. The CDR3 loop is CASSEDRVKNIQYF. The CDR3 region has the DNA TGTGCCAGCAGCGAAGACAGGGTGAAAAACATTCAGTACTTC.

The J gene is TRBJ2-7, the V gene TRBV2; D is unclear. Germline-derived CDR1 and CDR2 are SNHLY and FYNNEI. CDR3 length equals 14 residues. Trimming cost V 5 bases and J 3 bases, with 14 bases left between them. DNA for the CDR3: TGTGCCAGCAGTCCCCCGACTGTTAACTACGAGCAGTACTTC. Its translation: CASSPPTVNYEQYF.

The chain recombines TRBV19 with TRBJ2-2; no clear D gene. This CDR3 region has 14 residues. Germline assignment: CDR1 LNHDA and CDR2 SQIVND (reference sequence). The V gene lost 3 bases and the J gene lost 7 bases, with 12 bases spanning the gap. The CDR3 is CASSMVGSSGELFF. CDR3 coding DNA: TGTGCCAGTAGTATGGTCGGGTCCAGCGGGGAGCTGTTTTTT.

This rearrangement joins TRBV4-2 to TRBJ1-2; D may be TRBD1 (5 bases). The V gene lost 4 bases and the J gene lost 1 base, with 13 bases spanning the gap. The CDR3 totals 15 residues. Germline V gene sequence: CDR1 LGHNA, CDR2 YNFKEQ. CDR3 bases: TGTGCCAGCAGCCCCCTTGAGGGGTTTAACTATGGCTACACCTTC. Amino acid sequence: CASSPLEGFNYGYTF.

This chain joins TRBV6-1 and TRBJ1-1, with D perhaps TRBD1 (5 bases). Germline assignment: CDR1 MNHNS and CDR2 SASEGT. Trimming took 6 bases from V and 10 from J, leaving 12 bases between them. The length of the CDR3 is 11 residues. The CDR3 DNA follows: TGTGCCAGCAGACAGGTTGTAGGAGCTTTCTTT. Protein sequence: CASRQVVGAFF.

The CDR3 region is CASSLLLTSGRVNEQFF. The DNA of the CDR3 is TGTGCCAGCTCACTCCTACTGACTAGCGGGAGGGTGAATGAGCAGTTCTTC. The chain links TRBV18 to TRBJ2-1, with 14 bases matching TRBD2. V was pared by 4 bases and J by 7 bases, with 9 bases of the junction left unmatched. Germline V gene sequence: CDR1 KGHSH, CDR2 LQKENI. This CDR3 region has 17 residues.

In DNA form, the CDR3 reads TGCGCCAGCAGCTTGGCGAGGACTAGCACAGATACGCAGTATTTT. Translation: CASSLARTSTDTQYF. The chain carries TRBV5-1 and TRBJ2-3; tentative D call: TRBD2 (5 bases). The germline CDR1 and CDR2 sequences are SGHRS and YFSETQ. The CDR3 totals 15 residues. V lost 0 bases and J lost 0, with 8 bases in between.

Here the CDR3 reads CASSGVRGNEQYF. CDR3 coding DNA: TGTGCCAGCAGTGGGGTGAGGGGTAACGAGCAGTACTTC. This chain links TRBV6-6 with TRBJ2-7; D assignment may be TRBD1 or TRBD2 (5 bases each). V was cut by 5 bases and J by 5 bases, with 13 bases left in between. CDR1 is MNHNY, CDR2 SVGAGI, per germline (reference sequence). The CDR3 extends over 13 amino acids.

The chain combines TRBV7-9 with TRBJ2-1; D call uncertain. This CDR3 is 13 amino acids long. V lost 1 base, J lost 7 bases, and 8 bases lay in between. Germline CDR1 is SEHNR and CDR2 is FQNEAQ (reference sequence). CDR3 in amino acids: CASSLEDRNEQFF. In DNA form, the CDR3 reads TGTGCCAGCAGCTTAGAGGATCGGAATGAGCAGTTCTTC.

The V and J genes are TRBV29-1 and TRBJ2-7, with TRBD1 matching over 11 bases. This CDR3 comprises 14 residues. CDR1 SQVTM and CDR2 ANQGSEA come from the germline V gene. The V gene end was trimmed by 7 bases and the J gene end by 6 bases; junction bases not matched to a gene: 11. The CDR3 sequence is CSAYDGQGAGEQYF. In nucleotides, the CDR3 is TGCAGCGCCTACGACGGACAGGGGGCCGGCGAGCAGTACTTC.

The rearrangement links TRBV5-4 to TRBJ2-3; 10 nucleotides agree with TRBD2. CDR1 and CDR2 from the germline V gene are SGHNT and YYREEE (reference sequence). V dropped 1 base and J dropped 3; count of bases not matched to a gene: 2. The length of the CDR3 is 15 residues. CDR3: CASSLIAGGTDTQYF. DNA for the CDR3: TGTGCCAGCAGCTTGATAGCGGGAGGTACAGATACGCAGTATTTT.

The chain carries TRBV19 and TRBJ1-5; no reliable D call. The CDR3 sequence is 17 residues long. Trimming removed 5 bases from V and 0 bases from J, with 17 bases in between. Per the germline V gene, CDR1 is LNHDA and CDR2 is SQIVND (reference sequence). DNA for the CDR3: TGTGCCAGTAGTGGTGTACCGGGAGTTTATAGCAATCAGCCCCAGCATTTT. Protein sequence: CASSGVPGVYSNQPQHF.

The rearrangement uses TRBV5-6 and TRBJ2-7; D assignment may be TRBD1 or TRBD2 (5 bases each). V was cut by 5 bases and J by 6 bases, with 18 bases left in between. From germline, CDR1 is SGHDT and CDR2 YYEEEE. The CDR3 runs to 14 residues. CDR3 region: CASRPTTGAGEQYF. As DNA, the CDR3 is TGTGCCAGCAGACCAACGACCGGGGCGGGCGAGCAGTACTTC.

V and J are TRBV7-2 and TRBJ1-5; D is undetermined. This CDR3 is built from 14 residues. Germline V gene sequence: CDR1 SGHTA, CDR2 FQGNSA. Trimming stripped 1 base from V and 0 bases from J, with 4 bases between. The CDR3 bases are TGTGCCAGCAGCTTAGAGTATAGCAATCAGCCCCAGCATTTT. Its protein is CASSLEYSNQPQHF. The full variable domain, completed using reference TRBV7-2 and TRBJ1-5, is GAGVSQSPSNKVTEKGKDVELRCDPISGHTALYWYRQSLGQGLEFLIYFQGNSAPDKSGLPSDRFSAERTGGSVSTLTIQRTQQEDSAVYLCASSLEYSNQPQHFGDGTRLSIL.

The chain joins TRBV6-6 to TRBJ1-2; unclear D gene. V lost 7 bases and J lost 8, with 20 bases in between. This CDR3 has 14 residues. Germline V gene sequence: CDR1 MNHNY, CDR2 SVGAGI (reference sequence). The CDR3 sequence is CASTTIGVFGGYTF. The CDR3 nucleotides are TGTGCCAGCACTACGATCGGGGTTTTTGGGGGCTACACCTTC.

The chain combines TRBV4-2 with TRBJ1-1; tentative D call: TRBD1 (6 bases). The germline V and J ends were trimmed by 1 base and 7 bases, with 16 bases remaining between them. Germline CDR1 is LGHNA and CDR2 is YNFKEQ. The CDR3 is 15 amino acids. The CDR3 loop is CASSQGVIGGFEAFF. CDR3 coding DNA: TGTGCCAGCAGCCAAGGGGTCATAGGGGGGTTTGAAGCTTTCTTT.

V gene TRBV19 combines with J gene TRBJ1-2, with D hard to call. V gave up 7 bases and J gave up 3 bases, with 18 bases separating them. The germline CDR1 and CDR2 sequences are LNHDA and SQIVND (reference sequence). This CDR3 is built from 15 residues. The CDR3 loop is CASTPSGESDYGYTF. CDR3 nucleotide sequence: TGTGCCAGTACCCCTAGTGGAGAGAGTGACTATGGCTACACCTTC.

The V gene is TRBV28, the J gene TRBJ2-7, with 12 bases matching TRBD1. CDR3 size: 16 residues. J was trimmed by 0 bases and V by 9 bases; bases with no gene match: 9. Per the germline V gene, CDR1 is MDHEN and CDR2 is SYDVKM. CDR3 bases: TGTGCCAGTTCCGGGACAGGGGGCCGGAGCTCCTACGAGCAGTACTTC. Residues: CASSGTGGRSSYEQYF.

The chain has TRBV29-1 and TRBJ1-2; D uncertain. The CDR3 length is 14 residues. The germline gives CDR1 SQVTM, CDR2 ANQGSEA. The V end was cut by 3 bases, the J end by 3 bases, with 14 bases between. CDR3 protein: CSVDRGYDDYGYTF. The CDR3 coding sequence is TGCAGCGTTGATCGCGGGTATGACGACTATGGCTACACCTTC.

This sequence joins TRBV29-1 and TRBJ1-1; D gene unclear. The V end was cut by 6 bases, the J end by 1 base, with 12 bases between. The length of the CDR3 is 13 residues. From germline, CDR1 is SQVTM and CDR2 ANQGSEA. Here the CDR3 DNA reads TGCAGCGTCGCTGACGGAACGAACACTGAAGCTTTCTTT. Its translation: CSVADGTNTEAFF.

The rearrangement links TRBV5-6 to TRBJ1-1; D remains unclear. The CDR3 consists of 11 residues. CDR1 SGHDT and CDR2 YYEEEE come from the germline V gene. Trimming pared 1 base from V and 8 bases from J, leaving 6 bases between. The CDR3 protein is CASSLFGEAFF. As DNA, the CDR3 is TGTGCCAGCAGCTTGTTCGGCGAAGCTTTCTTT. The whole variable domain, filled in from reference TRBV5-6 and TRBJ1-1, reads DAGVTQSPTHLIKTRGQQVTLRCSPKSGHDTVSWYQQALGQGPQFIFQYYEEEERQRGNFPDRFSGHQFPNYSSELNVNALLLGDSALYLCASSLFGEAFFGQGTRLTVV.

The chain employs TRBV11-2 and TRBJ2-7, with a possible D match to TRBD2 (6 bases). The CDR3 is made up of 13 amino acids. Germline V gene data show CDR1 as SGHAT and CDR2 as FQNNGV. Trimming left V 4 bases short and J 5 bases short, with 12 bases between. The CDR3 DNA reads TGTGCCAGCAGCTCAAGGGAGGCCCACGAGCAGTACTTC. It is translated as CASSSREAHEQYF.

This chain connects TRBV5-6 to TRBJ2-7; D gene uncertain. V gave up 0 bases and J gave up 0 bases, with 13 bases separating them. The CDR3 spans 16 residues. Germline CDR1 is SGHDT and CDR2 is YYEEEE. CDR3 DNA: TGTGCCAGCAGCTTGGACAGATCCAAGCCCTCCTACGAGCAGTACTTC. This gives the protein CASSLDRSKPSYEQYF.